The rows below give T cell receptor beta chains drawn from one sample of a study of blood T cells in healthy people across ages. Via MiXCR, TCRdb re-called the 5' RACE reads, giving one row per CDR3 protein. This repertoire shows 1,500,000 or so distinct CDR3 sequences, around 59% found once; its top ten account for 5.5% to 8%. The sequencing sample was made of blood. All receptors derive from a young man in good health. CDR3s include the opening cysteine and the closing phenylalanine or tryptophan. The D gene is left open where the match is weak. Only part of the rows carry a size: once, few, many, or a class if the clone is expanded.

J	D	V	size	CDR3	DNA
TRBJ2-3	NA	TRBV7-9	NA	CASSSHLLEEGGDTQYF	TGTGCCAGCAGCTCCCATCTGTTAGAGGAGGGGGGAGATACGCAGTATTTT
TRBJ2-1	TRBD2	TRBV6-6	NA	CASSQYLAGGYEQFF	TGTGCCAGCAGTCAATACCTAGCGGGAGGGTACGAGCAGTTCTTC
TRBJ1-1	NA	TRBV12-3/TRBV12-4	NA	CASSIQGDLNTEAFF	TGTGCCAGCAGCATTCAAGGGGACCTGAACACTGAAGCTTTCTTT
TRBJ2-3	TRBD2	TRBV11-2	NA	CASSSGLTGRTDTQYF	TGTGCCAGCAGCTCGGGACTAACGGGCCGCACAGATACGCAGTATTTT
TRBJ2-2	NA	TRBV6-2/TRBV6-3	NA	CASSYSSQPTGELFF	TGTGCCAGCAGTTACTCATCACAGCCCACCGGGGAGCTGTTTTTT
TRBJ2-5	NA	TRBV25-1	NA	CASTASQETQYF	TGTGCCAGCACTGCGTCCCAAGAGACCCAGTACTTC
TRBJ1-5	NA	TRBV10-3	NA	CAISESKELPQHF	TGTGCCATCAGTGAGTCTAAGGAACTGCCCCAGCATTTT
TRBJ1-1	NA	TRBV20-1	NA	CSARDLGGRGMNTEAFF	TGCAGTGCTAGAGATCTTGGGGGCAGGGGTATGAACACTGAAGCTTTCTTT
TRBJ1-4	NA	TRBV21-1	NA	CASFQGGEKLFF	TGTGCCAGCTTTCAGGGAGGTGAAAAACTGTTTTTT
TRBJ2-1	NA	TRBV14	NA	CASSQVSTYNAQFF	TGTGCCAGCAGCCAAGTTTCGACATACAATGCGCAGTTCTTC
TRBJ2-1	NA	TRBV27	NA	CASRQAGLNNEQFF	TGTGCCAGCAGACAAGCGGGTCTAAACAATGAGCAGTTCTTC
TRBJ2-7	NA	TRBV3-1	once	CASSRGDQSYEQYF	TGTGCCAGCAGCCGCGGGGACCAGTCCTACGAGCAGTACTTC
TRBJ2-5	NA	TRBV7-2	NA	CASSQPGEEETQYF	TGTGCCAGCAGCCAGCCAGGGGAGGAGGAGACCCAGTACTTC
TRBJ1-4	NA	TRBV20-1	NA	CSADQVTDPNEKLFF	TGCAGTGCTGACCAGGTGACAGACCCTAATGAAAAACTGTTTTTT
TRBJ2-7	NA	TRBV6-5	NA	CAGSDAGDNYEQYF	TGTGCCGGCAGTGACGCCGGGGACAACTACGAGCAGTACTTC
TRBJ2-1	NA	TRBV12-3/TRBV12-4	once	CASSLDRVGNEQFF	TGTGCCAGCAGTTTAGACAGGGTCGGCAATGAGCAGTTCTTC
TRBJ2-1	TRBD2	TRBV20-1	NA	CSAIRTGLAGIGEQFF	TGCAGTGCTATAAGAACGGGACTAGCGGGAATAGGTGAGCAGTTCTTC
TRBJ2-5	NA	TRBV10-3	NA	CAISESVADQETQYF	TGTGCCATCAGTGAGTCCGTGGCAGATCAAGAGACCCAGTACTTC
TRBJ2-1	NA	TRBV9	NA	CASSALGLLDEQFF	TGTGCCAGCAGCGCGTTAGGACTTCTAGATGAGCAGTTCTTC
TRBJ2-7	NA	TRBV6-6	NA	CASSYLNYEQYF	TGTGCCAGCAGTTACCTAAACTACGAGCAGTACTTC
TRBJ1-1	NA	TRBV3-1	NA	CASSLTSGYTEAFF	TGTGCCAGCAGCTTGACGTCGGGGTACACTGAAGCTTTCTTT
TRBJ2-7	TRBD2	TRBV13	once	CASSPREGRANEQYF	TGTGCCAGCAGCCCAAGGGAGGGCAGAGCCAACGAGCAGTACTTC
TRBJ2-3	NA	TRBV7-8	once	CATSRGNTDTQYF	TGTGCCACCTCACGCGGGAACACAGATACGCAGTATTTT
TRBJ2-1	TRBD2	TRBV30	NA	CAWSNGLAVNEQFF	TGTGCCTGGAGTAATGGACTAGCGGTCAATGAGCAGTTCTTT
TRBJ2-7	TRBD1	TRBV11-2	NA	CASSLDLTGGYNEQYF	TGTGCCAGCAGCTTAGACCTGACAGGGGGCTACAATGAGCAGTACTTC
TRBJ1-5	NA	TRBV6-5	few	CASSLSGPLYSNQPQHF	TGTGCCAGCAGTTTGTCGGGTCCTCTTTATAGCAATCAGCCCCAGCATTTT
TRBJ1-5	NA	TRBV2	NA	CASSESEGGQPQHF	TGTGCCAGCAGTGAGAGCGAGGGAGGTCAGCCCCAGCATTTT
TRBJ2-7	NA	TRBV4-3	NA	CASSQPHGGQGGILPYEQYF	TGCGCCAGCAGCCAACCGCATGGGGGTCAAGGAGGGATTTTACCCTACGAGCAGTACTTC
TRBJ2-4	NA	TRBV7-2	NA	CASSLDIEEAKNIQYF	TGTGCCAGCAGCTTAGATATCGAAGAGGCCAAAAACATTCAGTACTTC
TRBJ1-1	NA	TRBV10-3	NA	CATEAGVRNTEAFF	TGTGCCACCGAGGCAGGGGTCCGGAACACTGAAGCTTTCTTT